This is a list of T cell receptor beta chains from one sample in a study of blood T cell repertoires in COVID-19. The data were produced by immunoSEQ multiplex PCR, yet TCRdb's version contains in-frame clones alone and is incomplete. This sample carries over 200,000 clones, more than 75% of them seen once, and the ten largest clones take just under 1%. The source material was peripheral blood. The receptors derive from a woman between 35 and 50 years old who had recovered from COVID-19. Each CDR3 is given with its conserved first and last residue. D genes are given only for firm matches. The size of a clone is reported for some rows only, either as once, few or many, or as a class for expanded clones.

>TRBV11-3|.|TRBD1|TRBJ2-1
CASSPPDRVYNEQFF
TGTGCCAGCAGCCCACCGGACAGGGTTTACAATGAGCAGTTCTTC
>TRBV27|.|.|TRBJ2-7
CASSPLWAGHEQYF
TGTGCCAGCAGTCCTCTCTGGGCTGGGCACGAGCAGTACTTC
>TRBV2|.|TRBD2|TRBJ2-3
CASEGGSGRVTDTQYF
TGTGCCAGCGAGGGGGGGAGCGGGAGAGTCACAGATACGCAGTATTTT
>TRBV2|.|.|TRBJ1-1
CASGDMNTEAFF
TGTGCCAGCGGGGACATGAACACTGAAGCTTTCTTT
>TRBV7-9|.|.|TRBJ1-3
CASSPQVLGNTIYF
TGTGCCAGCAGCCCGCAGGTGCTCGGAAACACCATATATTTT
>TRBV6-5|few|TRBD1|TRBJ1-2
CASSSPDRGDYGYTF
TGTGCCAGCAGTTCACCCGACAGGGGAGACTATGGCTACACCTTC
>TRBV4-3|.|.|TRBJ1-1
CASSQEFSGNTEAFF
TGCGCCAGCAGCCAAGAATTCAGTGGGAACACTGAAGCTTTCTTT
>TRBV7-8|.|.|TRBJ1-1
CASSRSRGTEAFF
TGTGCCAGCAGCCGCAGCAGGGGTACTGAAGCTTTCTTT
>TRBV30|.|.|TRBJ1-5
CAWSDGPRGQPQHF
TGTGCCTGGAGCGACGGACCCAGGGGTCAGCCCCAGCATTTT
>TRBV19|.|.|TRBJ2-1
CASSPSVGGRFF
TGTGCCAGTAGCCCTAGCGTCGGGGGGCGGTTCTTC
>TRBV9|.|.|TRBJ2-1
CASSPRLVRNYNEQFF
TGTGCCAGCAGCCCCCGACTAGTTCGGAACTACAATGAGCAGTTCTTC
>TRBV30|.|.|TRBJ1-3
CAWRTIRGAGNTIYF
TGTGCCTGGAGGACAATTCGGGGAGCTGGAAACACCATATATTTT
>TRBV4-3|.|TRBD2|TRBJ2-3
CASSQDGGVDTQYF
TGCGCCAGCAGCCAAGATGGGGGGGTGGATACGCAGTATTTT
>TRBV3-1/TRBV3-2|.|TRBD2|TRBJ2-2
CASSRGLAGVTGELFF
TGTGCCAGCAGCCGGGGACTAGCGGGAGTCACCGGGGAGCTGTTTTTT
>TRBV19|.|TRBD2|TRBJ2-1
CASSTQRDWRHDEQFF
TGTGCCAGTAGTACTCAGCGGGACTGGCGTCACGATGAGCAGTTCTTC
>TRBV2|.|TRBD1|TRBJ1-1
CASSPRGAEAFF
TGTGCCAGCAGCCCCAGGGGGGCTGAAGCTTTCTTT
>TRBV7-9|.|TRBD1|TRBJ1-6
CASTGGTGNSPLHF
TGTGCCAGCACCGGGGGGACAGGGAATTCACCCCTCCACTTT
>TRBV4-1|once|.|TRBJ1-1
CASSQDIGVPEAFF
TGCGCCAGCAGCCAAGATATAGGGGTTCCTGAAGCTTTCTTT
>TRBV28|.|TRBD1|TRBJ2-5
CASSPRQGEGETQYF
TGTGCCAGCAGTCCCAGACAGGGGGAAGGAGAGACCCAGTACTTC
>TRBV3-1/TRBV3-2|.|.|TRBJ2-3
CASSQGPSGTDTQYF
TGTGCCAGCAGCCAAGGGCCTTCGGGGACAGATACGCAGTATTTT
>TRBV13|.|TRBD2|TRBJ2-1
CASRDATSGLYNEQFF
TGTGCCAGCAGGGATGCCACTAGCGGACTTTACAATGAGCAGTTCTTC
>TRBV7-3|.|TRBD2|TRBJ2-1
CASRVAGGGNEQFF
TGTGCCAGCAGGGTAGCGGGAGGTGGGAATGAGCAGTTCTTC
>TRBV7-8|.|.|TRBJ2-3
CATTGVRPQDTQYF
TGTGCCACCACGGGAGTACGTCCGCAAGATACGCAGTATTTT
>TRBV10-3|.|TRBD2|TRBJ2-1
CAIKATRGGSNEQFF
TGTGCCATCAAGGCTACCCGGGGGGGTTCCAATGAGCAGTTCTTC
>TRBV5-1|.|TRBD1|TRBJ1-2
CASTQDRGEGYTF
TGCGCCAGCACCCAGGACAGGGGTGAGGGCTACACCTTC
>TRBV30|few|TRBD2|TRBJ2-7
CAWSPRRLAGAYEQYF
TGTGCCTGGAGTCCCCGCCGACTAGCCGGCGCCTACGAGCAGTACTTC